One sample yielded the 27 T cell receptor beta chains listed below, sequenced in a study of shared clonotypes between healthy human individuals. Repertoires were generated with immunoSEQ multiplex PCR, while TCRdb's copy carries only in-frame clones and drops some. The sample has more than 2 million clones, 90% to 97% seen once. The sequenced material came from naive CD4+ T cells sorted from blood. The subset was: CD45RA+ positively selected. The receptors here all came from a man between 18 and 29 years old in good health.

About this clone itself: The identical CDR3 is also encoded by other nucleotide sequences in the sample. This chain joins TRBV10-3 and TRBJ2-1, with 8 bases that match TRBD1. CDR3 length: 12 amino acids. Germline V gene data show CDR1 as ENHRY and CDR2 as SYGVKD. Trimming at V came to 4 bases and at J to 7 bases, leaving 0 bases not matched to a gene. CDR3 loop: CAISGTGNEQFF. The CDR3 DNA reads as TGTGCCATCAGTGGGACAGGGAATGAGCAGTTCTTC.

The chain has TRBV7-9 and TRBJ2-3; 13 bases align to TRBD2. This CDR3 comprises 18 residues. With V trimmed by 2 bases and J by 3 bases, 8 bases remained unmatched. CDR1 and CDR2 from the germline V gene are SEHNR and FQNEAQ (reference sequence). CDR3 sequence: CASSLRLTSGGLTDTQYF. CDR3 bases: TGTGCCAGCAGCTTAAGGTTGACTAGCGGGGGGCTAACAGATACGCAGTATTTT. The full variable domain, rest sourced from reference TRBV7-9 and TRBJ2-3, is DTGVSQNPRHKITKRGQNVTFRCDPISEHNRLYWYRQTLGQGPEFLTYFQNEAQLEKSRLLSDRFSAERPKGSFSTLEIQRTEQGDSAMYLCASSLRLTSGGLTDTQYFGPGTRLTVL.

The chain is built from TRBV28 and TRBJ1-5; D possibly corresponds to TRBD1 (6 bases). CDR3 length: 16 residues. CDR1 and CDR2 (germline): MDHEN, SYDVKM. Deletions cut 7 bases from V and 0 bases from J, with 16 bases between. The CDR3 DNA is TGTGCCAGCACCTCCGGGGGGGCGGATAGCAATCAGCCCCAGCATTTT. Translating it yields CASTSGGADSNQPQHF.

This clone showed up just once. This chain links TRBV27 with TRBJ1-4; unclear D gene. Germline V gene lookup returns CDR1 MNHEY and CDR2 SMNVEV (reference sequence). Trimming cost V 3 bases and J 3 bases, with 11 bases left between them. The CDR3 consists of 15 residues. CDR3 amino acids: CASSFLSPPNEKLFF. The CDR3 coding sequence is TGTGCCAGCAGTTTCTTGAGCCCTCCTAATGAAAAACTGTTTTTT.

The chain joins TRBV5-1 to TRBJ2-7; 7 nucleotides align to TRBD2. This CDR3 is built from 15 residues. Germline values: CDR1 SGHRS, CDR2 YFSETQ. V was pared by 0 bases and J by 2 bases, with 5 bases of the junction left unmatched. The CDR3 sequence: CASSLDTGGAYEQYF. The CDR3 DNA follows: TGCGCCAGCAGCTTGGATACGGGAGGTGCCTACGAGCAGTACTTC. The variable domain in full, with the rest retrieved from reference TRBV5-1 and TRBJ2-7, is KAGVTQTPRYLIKTRGQQVTLSCSPISGHRSVSWYQQTPGQGLQFLFEYFSETQRNKGNFPGRFSGRQFSNSRSEMNVSTLELGDSALYLCASSLDTGGAYEQYFGPGTRLTVT.

The chain combines TRBV5-8 with TRBJ1-4; D uncertain. The germline CDR1 and CDR2 sequences are SGHTS and YDEGEE. The CDR3 has 15 amino acids. The germline V and J ends were trimmed by 0 bases and 0 bases, with 6 bases remaining between them. In DNA form, the CDR3 reads TGTGCCAGCAGCTTGGAAGTTGCAACTAATGAAAAACTGTTTTTT. This gives the protein CASSLEVATNEKLFF. Drawing the rest from reference TRBV5-8 and TRBJ1-4, the complete variable domain is EAGVTQSPTHLIKTRGQQATLRCSPISGHTSVYWYQQALGLGLQFLLWYDEGEERNRGNFPPRFSGRQFPNYSSELNVNALELEDSALYLCASSLEVATNEKLFFGSGTQLSVL.

As to this clone: Other DNA variants within this sample encode the same CDR3. The chain employs TRBV7-9 and TRBJ1-2, with D perhaps TRBD1 (6 bases). The CDR3 has 13 residues. Germline V CDR1 and CDR2: SEHNR, FQNEAQ (reference sequence). V was pared by 0 bases and J by 8 bases, with 10 bases between. The CDR3 nucleotides are TGTGCCAGCAGCTTAGCAGGGGGACGGGGCTACACCTTC. It yields the protein CASSLAGGRGYTF.

The chain recombines TRBV29-1 with TRBJ2-6; tentative D call: TRBD1 (5 bases). This CDR3 contains 13 residues. The V end was cut by 4 bases, the J end by 10 bases, with 14 bases between. Germline-derived CDR1 and CDR2 are SQVTM and ANQGSEA. CDR3: CSVGMGPPNVLTF. CDR3 sequence (DNA): TGCAGCGTTGGGATGGGGCCCCCTAACGTCCTGACTTTC. Drawing the rest from reference TRBV29-1 and TRBJ2-6, the complete variable domain is SAVISQKPSRDICQRGTSLTIQCQVDSQVTMMFWYRQQPGQSLTLIATANQGSEATYESGFVIDKFPISRPNLTFSTLTVSNMSPEDSSIYLCSVGMGPPNVLTFGAGSRLTVL.

The V call is TRBV9, the J call TRBJ2-5; 16 bases are a match to TRBD2. Germline CDR1 SGDLS, CDR2 YYNGEE. The CDR3 consists of 18 residues. Trimming cost V 4 bases and J 4 bases; bases outside gene matches: 10. The CDR3 is CASSPGTSGGASTETQYF. The CDR3 coding sequence is TGTGCCAGCAGCCCAGGGACTAGCGGGGGGGCGAGTACAGAGACCCAGTACTTC.

This clone turned up a few times. V and J are TRBV4-2 and TRBJ1-5; 7 bases are shared with TRBD1. This CDR3 is built from 15 residues. The V gene end was trimmed by 0 bases and the J gene end by 10 bases; junction bases not matched to a gene: 9. Germline CDR1 and CDR2: LGHNA and YNFKEQ. The CDR3 DNA is TGTGCCAGCAGCCAAGATGGGACAGCCGCTCAACCCCAGCATTTT. Amino acids: CASSQDGTAAQPQHF.

The CDR3 region is CASSYGLAGGQDTQYF. CDR3 sequence (DNA): TGCGCCAGCAGCTACGGACTAGCGGGAGGGCAAGATACGCAGTATTTT. The chain links TRBV5-1 to TRBJ2-3, with 15 bases aligning to TRBD2. CDR3 length: 16 residues. Per the germline V gene, CDR1 is SGHRS and CDR2 is YFSETQ. V gave up 3 bases and J gave up 5 bases; unmatched junction bases: 4.

The V call is TRBV5-1, the J call TRBJ1-6, with unresolved D. V gave up 0 bases and J gave up 3 bases, with 10 bases separating them. Germline assignment: CDR1 SGHRS and CDR2 YFSETQ. This CDR3 region has 16 residues. The CDR3: CASSLGGLVYNSPLHF. In nucleotides, the CDR3 is TGCGCCAGCAGCTTGGGAGGGCTAGTCTATAATTCACCCCTCCACTTT.

The sample holds one count of this clone. The chain is built from TRBV6-5 and TRBJ1-3; the match to TRBD1 covers 7 bases. The CDR3 runs 14 residues. Unmatched junction bases numbered 2, after V lost 6 bases and J lost 0 bases. Germline-derived CDR1 and CDR2 are MNHEY and SVGAGI. CDR3 in amino acids: CASRNRGSGNTIYF. The DNA for the CDR3 is TGTGCCAGCAGGAACAGGGGCTCTGGAAACACCATATATTTT.

This chain joins TRBV5-1 and TRBJ1-5; 10 bases agree with TRBD1. Germline CDR1 reads SGHRS; CDR2 reads YFSETQ. The CDR3 is 15 residues long. Trimming removed 3 bases from V and 5 bases from J; junction bases left unmatched: 5. The CDR3 here is CASSWSGTGDQPQHF. The DNA for the CDR3 is TGCGCCAGCAGCTGGTCCGGGACAGGGGATCAGCCCCAGCATTTT.

This chain connects TRBV7-9 to TRBJ2-1; D unresolved. Germline V gives CDR1 SEHNR, CDR2 FQNEAQ (reference sequence). V shed 1 base and J shed 4 bases, with 14 bases lying between them. The CDR3 is made up of 16 amino acids. This CDR3 reads CASSLGQSWWYNEQFF. The CDR3 nucleotides read TGTGCCAGCAGCTTAGGTCAATCCTGGTGGTACAATGAGCAGTTCTTC.

The genes are TRBV18 and TRBJ2-7; D perhaps matches TRBD2 (5 bases). The CDR3 loop spans 13 amino acids. The V end lost 3 bases, the J end lost 3 bases, and 9 bases lay between the germline ends. The germline V gene encodes CDR1 KGHSH and CDR2 LQKENI. The CDR3 sequence: CASSPMGDYEQYF. The DNA of the CDR3 is TGTGCCAGCTCACCGATGGGAGACTACGAGCAGTACTTC.

The gene calls are TRBV7-9 and TRBJ2-5; D may be TRBD1 (6 bases). Germline CDR1 is SEHNR and CDR2 is FQNEAQ (reference sequence). Trimming removed 2 bases at V and 3 bases at J, with 16 bases between. The CDR3 is 16 amino acids. CDR3 region: CASSLSGGQGKETQYF. The CDR3, as DNA: TGTGCCAGCAGCTTATCGGGTGGGCAGGGGAAAGAGACCCAGTACTTC.

In regard to this clone: This sample includes further DNA sequences coding for the same CDR3. The chain carries TRBV18 and TRBJ2-7; 8 positions agree with TRBD1. This CDR3 spans 14 amino acids. J gave up 3 bases and V 5 bases, and 6 bases lay outside the gene matches. CDR1 is KGHSH and CDR2 is LQKENI in the germline V gene. CDR3 residues: CASSAGTGNYEQYF. The CDR3, as DNA: TGTGCCAGCTCAGCCGGGACAGGCAACTACGAGCAGTACTTC. Variable domain in full (rest from reference TRBV18 and TRBJ2-7): NAGVMQNPRHLVRRRGQEARLRCSPMKGHSHVYWYRQLPEEGLKFMVYLQKENIIDESGMPKERFSAEFPKEGPSILRIQQVVRGDSAAYFCASSAGTGNYEQYFGPGTRLTVT.

Concerning this clone: Distinct nucleotide sequences in the sample also encode this CDR3. The gene calls are TRBV6-6 and TRBJ2-7, with 9 positions matching TRBD1. The V gene end was trimmed by 6 bases and the J gene end by 4 bases; junction bases not matched to a gene: 4. The CDR3 extends over 13 amino acids. Per germline, CDR1 MNHNY and CDR2 SVGAGI (reference sequence). CDR3 sequence (DNA): TGTGCCAGCAGGCCGGGACAGGGTTACGAGCAGTACTTC. Its protein is CASRPGQGYEQYF.

The genes are TRBV7-9 and TRBJ2-1; D is perhaps TRBD1 or TRBD2 (5 bases each). The V end was cut by 3 bases, the J end by 8 bases, with 14 bases between. Germline V gene sequence: CDR1 SEHNR, CDR2 FQNEAQ (reference sequence). The CDR3 is made up of 14 amino acids. The CDR3 here is CASSFRGVYDEQFF. The CDR3 DNA reads TGTGCCAGCAGCTTCCGAGGGGTCTATGATGAGCAGTTCTTC. Full variable domain (remainder filled in from reference TRBV7-9 and TRBJ2-1): DTGVSQNPRHKITKRGQNVTFRCDPISEHNRLYWYRQTLGQGPEFLTYFQNEAQLEKSRLLSDRFSAERPKGSFSTLEIQRTEQGDSAMYLCASSFRGVYDEQFFGPGTRLTVL.

This chain links TRBV7-9 with TRBJ2-7, with D possibly matching TRBD1 (5 bases). Trimming shortened V by 5 bases and J by 2 bases, and 10 bases separated the two germline ends. In germline, CDR1 is SEHNR, CDR2 FQNEAQ (reference sequence). The CDR3 is 13 amino acids. The DNA for the CDR3 is TGTGCCAGCAGCCAGGGTTCGACCTACGAGCAGTACTTC. It codes for CASSQGSTYEQYF. Looking up the rest from reference TRBV7-9 and TRBJ2-7 gives the full variable domain: DTGVSQNPRHKITKRGQNVTFRCDPISEHNRLYWYRQTLGQGPEFLTYFQNEAQLEKSRLLSDRFSAERPKGSFSTLEIQRTEQGDSAMYLCASSQGSTYEQYFGPGTRLTVT.

The chain recombines TRBV5-1 with TRBJ1-6; tentatively, D is TRBD1 (6 bases). CDR3 length: 15 amino acids. Trimming cost V 6 bases and J 8 bases, with 18 bases left between them. Germline CDR1 and CDR2: SGHRS and YFSETQ. CDR3 bases: TGCGCCAGCAAAGAAGGAGGGGGTATAGATTCACCCCTCCACTTT. Residues: CASKEGGGIDSPLHF.

The rearrangement uses TRBV18 and TRBJ1-5, with D possibly matching TRBD1 (5 bases). V gave up 3 bases and J gave up 6 bases, with 12 bases separating them. The CDR3 spans 14 residues. CDR1 and CDR2 from the germline V gene are KGHSH and LQKENI. The CDR3 bases are TGTGCCAGCTCACCCGGGGCTCAGGGTCAGCCCCAGCATTTT. Residues: CASSPGAQGQPQHF.

This rearrangement joins TRBV7-8 to TRBJ2-7; weak D call: TRBD1 (5 bases). Germline CDR1 and CDR2: SGHVS and FQNEAQ. Deletions cut 3 bases from V and 4 bases from J, with 10 bases between. This CDR3 contains 13 residues. CDR3 in amino acids: CASSFARDYEQYF. In DNA, the CDR3 is TGTGCCAGCAGCTTCGCCAGGGATTACGAGCAGTACTTC.

This chain connects TRBV9 to TRBJ1-2; TRBD1 agrees at 8 bases. This CDR3 comprises 13 residues. With V trimmed by 5 bases and J by 8 bases, 8 bases remained unmatched. Per the germline V gene, CDR1 is SGDLS and CDR2 is YYNGEE. This chain's CDR3 is CASRGTGRLGYTF. CDR3 DNA: TGTGCCAGCAGGGGGACAGGCCGTTTAGGCTACACCTTC.

The rearrangement joins TRBV5-6 to TRBJ2-6; D ambiguous. V was shortened by 0 bases and J by 0 bases, with 13 bases between the two germline ends. The CDR3 sequence is 18 residues long. Germline lookup yields CDR1 SGHDT and CDR2 YYEEEE. CDR3 DNA: TGTGCCAGCAGCTTGGTTGACACCAGCCGCTCTGGGGCCAACGTCCTGACTTTC. Protein sequence: CASSLVDTSRSGANVLTF. Complete variable domain (other parts from reference TRBV5-6 and TRBJ2-6): DAGVTQSPTHLIKTRGQQVTLRCSPKSGHDTVSWYQQALGQGPQFIFQYYEEEERQRGNFPDRFSGHQFPNYSSELNVNALLLGDSALYLCASSLVDTSRSGANVLTFGAGSRLTVL.

V and J are TRBV7-9 and TRBJ2-1, with a weak D call TRBD2 (5 bases). Between the trimmed V and J ends, which lost 3 bases and 8 bases, there was a span of 20 bases. The CDR3 is made up of 16 amino acids. Germline CDR1 reads SEHNR; CDR2 reads FQNEAQ (reference sequence). The CDR3 DNA is TGTGCCAGCAGCTTTATAAGGTGGGAGTTTTACGATGAGCAGTTCTTC. It specifies CASSFIRWEFYDEQFF.